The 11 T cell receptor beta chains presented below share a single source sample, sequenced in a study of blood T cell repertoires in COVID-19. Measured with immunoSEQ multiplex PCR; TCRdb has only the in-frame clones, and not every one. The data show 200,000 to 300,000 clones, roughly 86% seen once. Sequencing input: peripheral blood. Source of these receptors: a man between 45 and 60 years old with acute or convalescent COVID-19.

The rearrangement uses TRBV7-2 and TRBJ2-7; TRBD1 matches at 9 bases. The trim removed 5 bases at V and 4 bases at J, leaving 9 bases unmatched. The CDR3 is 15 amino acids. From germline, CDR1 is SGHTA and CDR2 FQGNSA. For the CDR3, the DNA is TGTGCCAGCAGCCGTACCGGGACAGGGTGGTACGAGCAGTACTTC. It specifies CASSRTGTGWYEQYF.

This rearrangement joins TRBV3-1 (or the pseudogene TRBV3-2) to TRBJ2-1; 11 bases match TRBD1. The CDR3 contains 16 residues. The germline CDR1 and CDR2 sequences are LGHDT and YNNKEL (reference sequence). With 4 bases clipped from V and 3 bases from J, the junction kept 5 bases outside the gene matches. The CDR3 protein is CASSPTGTGGYNEQFF. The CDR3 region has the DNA TGTGCCAGCAGCCCCACCGGGACAGGGGGCTACAATGAGCAGTTCTTC.

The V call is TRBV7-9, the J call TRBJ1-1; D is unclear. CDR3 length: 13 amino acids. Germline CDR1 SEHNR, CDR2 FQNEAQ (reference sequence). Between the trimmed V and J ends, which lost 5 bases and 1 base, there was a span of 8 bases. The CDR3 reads CASSPSGNTEAFF. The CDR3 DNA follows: TGTGCCAGCAGCCCCTCGGGGAACACTGAAGCTTTCTTT.

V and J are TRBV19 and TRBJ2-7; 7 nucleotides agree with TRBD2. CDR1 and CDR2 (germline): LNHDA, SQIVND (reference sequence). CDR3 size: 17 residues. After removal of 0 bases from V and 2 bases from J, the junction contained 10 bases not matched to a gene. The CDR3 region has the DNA TGTGCCAGTAGTATAGAAGGCACTAGCGCCACGGCCTACGAGCAGTACTTC. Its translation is CASSIEGTSATAYEQYF.

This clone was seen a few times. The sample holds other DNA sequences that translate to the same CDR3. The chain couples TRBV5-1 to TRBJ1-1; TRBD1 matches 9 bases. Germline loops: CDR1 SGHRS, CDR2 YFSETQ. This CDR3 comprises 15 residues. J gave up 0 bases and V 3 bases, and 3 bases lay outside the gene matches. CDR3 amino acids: CASSWGQGMNTEAFF. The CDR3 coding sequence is TGCGCCAGCAGCTGGGGACAGGGAATGAACACTGAAGCTTTCTTT.

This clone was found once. The chain's CDR3 is CASSRGTGPTSGNTIYF. In DNA, the CDR3 is TGTGCCAGCAGTCGGGGAACAGGGCCCACTTCTGGAAACACCATATATTTT. This chain links TRBV6-6 with TRBJ1-3, with TRBD1 as a possible D gene (6 bases). V was clipped by 5 bases and J by 1 base, with 18 bases between them. The CDR3 contains 17 residues. Looked up from germline, CDR1 is MNHNY and CDR2 is SVGAGI (reference sequence).

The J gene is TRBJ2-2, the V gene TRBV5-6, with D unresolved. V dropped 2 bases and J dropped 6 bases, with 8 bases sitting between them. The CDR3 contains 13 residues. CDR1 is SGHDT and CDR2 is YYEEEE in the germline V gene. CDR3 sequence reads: CASSFLEPGELFF. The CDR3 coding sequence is TGTGCCAGCAGCTTTTTAGAACCCGGGGAGCTGTTTTTT.

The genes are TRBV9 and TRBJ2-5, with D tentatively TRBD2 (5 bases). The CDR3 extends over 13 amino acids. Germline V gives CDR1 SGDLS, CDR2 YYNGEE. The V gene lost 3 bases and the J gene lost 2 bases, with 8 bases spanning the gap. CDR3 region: CASSGGAQETQYF. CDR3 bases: TGTGCCAGCAGCGGGGGAGCTCAAGAGACCCAGTACTTC.

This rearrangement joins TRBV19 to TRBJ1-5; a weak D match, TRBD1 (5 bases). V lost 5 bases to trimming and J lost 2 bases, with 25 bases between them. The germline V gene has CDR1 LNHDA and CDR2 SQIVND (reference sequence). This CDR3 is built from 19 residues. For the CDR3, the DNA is TGTGCCAGTAGTGCATCGCCTCGAGCAGGGCCGGTTGGCAATCAGCCCCAGCATTTT. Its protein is CASSASPRAGPVGNQPQHF.

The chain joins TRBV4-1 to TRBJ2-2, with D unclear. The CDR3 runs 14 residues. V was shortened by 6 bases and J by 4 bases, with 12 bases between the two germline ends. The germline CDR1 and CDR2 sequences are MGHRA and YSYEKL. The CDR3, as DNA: TGCGCCAGCAGAATGGGTCGCGGCACCGGGGAGCTGTTTTTT. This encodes CASRMGRGTGELFF.

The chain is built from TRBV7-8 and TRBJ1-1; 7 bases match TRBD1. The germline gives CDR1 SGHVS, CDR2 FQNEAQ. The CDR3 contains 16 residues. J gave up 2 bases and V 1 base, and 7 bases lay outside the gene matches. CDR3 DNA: TGTGCCAGCAGCTTAGGAGGGGGCGCCGACAACACTGAAGCTTTCTTT. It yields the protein CASSLGGGADNTEAFF.